This TCR beta chain was recovered during a study of blood T cells in healthy people across ages. This clonotype was seen repeatedly, ten times or more. Antigen unknown. Germline CDR1 and CDR2: SGHTA and FQGNSA. Trimming took off 5 bases at V and 4 bases at J, with 13 bases between the two ends. The length of the CDR3 is 14 residues. Each donor had around 9.8 milliliters of peripheral blood drawn. Per sample, a minimum of 6 million PBMCs were isolated. There were at least 5.5 micrograms of total RNA extracted from every sample. Study-level findings and limits: Roughly linear declines in TCR beta diversity per million T cells occurred with age.

With a J-beta primer mix and a sample-barcoded 5' primer, a second PCR ran 7 to 11 cycles. TCRdb called the 5' RACE reads again in MiXCR, with one record for every CDR3 protein. The sample has 850,000 or so distinct CDR3 sequences, about 30% seen once. Sequencing was carried out using blood. The chain couples TRBV7-2 to TRBJ2-3; D uncertain. This TCR derives from a woman aged 80 or older in good health. In DNA, the CDR3 is TGTGCCAGCAGCCCGATGAGCGCGGCAGATACGCAGTATTTT. Translated, it gives CASSPMSAADTQYF.